This T cell receptor (beta chain) was retrieved from a study of blood T cell repertoires in COVID-19. Study as a whole: The study drew acute and convalescent COVID-19 samples from the United States, Italy and Spain.

Cohorts were determined from participant-reported clinical history. The repertoire was sequenced with immunoSEQ multiplex PCR; TCRdb's copy has only in-frame clones and lacks some. The repertoire holds 300,000 or so clones, with over 85% as singletons. This CDR3 comprises 16 residues. CDR1 is SGHKS and CDR2 is YYEKEE in the germline V gene (reference sequence). V shed 2 bases, J shed 6 bases, and the junction held 9 bases outside the gene matches. This chain connects TRBV5-5 to TRBJ2-1, with 9 bases matching TRBD2. This receptor was taken from a woman in her fifties or sixties who had been exposed to COVID-19. The sequencing sample was made of PBMCs or T cells enriched from blood (not recorded which). DNA of the CDR3: TGTGCCAGCAGCTTAATGACTAGCGGACTGTTCAATGAGCAGTTCTTC. Translating it yields CASSLMTSGLFNEQFF.